The clone carrying this TCR beta chain showed up just a few times. Its target is not known. The entry originates in a study of cytomegalovirus exposure and HLA in healthy donors. Regarding the study as a whole: The study recorded 160 or so TCR beta chains that were cytomegalovirus-associated. Among the CMV-associated chains, a few were confirmed in vitro as specific for CMV antigens. CMV serostatus was the only recorded immune exposure for donors.

The PCR contained 60 Vbeta and 13 Jbeta primers. Using immunoSEQ multiplex PCR, the repertoire was profiled, and TCRdb retains in-frame clones only, with some absent. Among some 110,000 clones listed, around 69% were seen once. With V trimmed by 5 bases and J by 5 bases, 8 bases remained unmatched. Germline CDR1 is MRHNA and CDR2 is SNTAGT. CDR3 length: 14 residues. The chain links TRBV6-4 to TRBJ2-5, with 7 nucleotides matching TRBD2. The origin of this receptor is a man aged 45-60 years in good health and CMV-seropositive. The specimen sequenced was PBMCs. CDR3 protein: CASSPKGEGETQYF. The DNA of the CDR3 is TGTGCCAGCAGTCCCAAAGGGGAGGGGGAGACCCAGTACTTC.